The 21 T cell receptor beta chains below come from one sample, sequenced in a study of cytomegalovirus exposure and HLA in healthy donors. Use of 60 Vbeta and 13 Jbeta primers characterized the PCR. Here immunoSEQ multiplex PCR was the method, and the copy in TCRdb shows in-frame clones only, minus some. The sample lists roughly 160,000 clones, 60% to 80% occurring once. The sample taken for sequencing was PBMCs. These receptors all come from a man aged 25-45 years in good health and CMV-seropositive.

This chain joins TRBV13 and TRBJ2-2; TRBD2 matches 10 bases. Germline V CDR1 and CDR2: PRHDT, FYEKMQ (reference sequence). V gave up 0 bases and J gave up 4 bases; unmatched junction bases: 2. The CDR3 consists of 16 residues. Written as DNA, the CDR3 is TGTGCCAGCAGCTTAGGACTAGCGGGGCGCACCGGGGAGCTGTTTTTT. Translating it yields CASSLGLAGRTGELFF. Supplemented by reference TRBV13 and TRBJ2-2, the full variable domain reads AAGVIQSPRHLIKEKRETATLKCYPIPRHDTVYWYQQGPGQDPQFLISFYEKMQSDKGSIPDRFSAQQFSDYHSELNMSSLELGDSALYFCASSLGLAGRTGELFFGEGSRLTVL.

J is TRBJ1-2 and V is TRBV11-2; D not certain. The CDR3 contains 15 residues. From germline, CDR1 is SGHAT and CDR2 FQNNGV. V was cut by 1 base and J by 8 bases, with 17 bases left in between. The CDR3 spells CASSLGIQGRQGYTF. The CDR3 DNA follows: TGTGCCAGCAGCTTAGGTATTCAAGGGAGACAAGGCTACACCTTC.

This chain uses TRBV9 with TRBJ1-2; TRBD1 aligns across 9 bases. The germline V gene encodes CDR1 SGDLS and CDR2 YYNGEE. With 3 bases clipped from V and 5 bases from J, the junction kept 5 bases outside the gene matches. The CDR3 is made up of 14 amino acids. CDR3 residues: CASSGGTGRYGYTF. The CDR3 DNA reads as TGTGCCAGCAGCGGGGGGACAGGGAGGTATGGCTACACCTTC.

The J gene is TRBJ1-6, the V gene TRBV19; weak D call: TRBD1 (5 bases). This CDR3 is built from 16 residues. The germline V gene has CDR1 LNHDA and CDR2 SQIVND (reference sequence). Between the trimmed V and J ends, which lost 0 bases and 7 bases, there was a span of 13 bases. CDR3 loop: CASSIDNRNSNSPLHF. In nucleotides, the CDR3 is TGTGCCAGTAGTATAGATAACAGGAACTCAAATTCACCCCTCCACTTT.

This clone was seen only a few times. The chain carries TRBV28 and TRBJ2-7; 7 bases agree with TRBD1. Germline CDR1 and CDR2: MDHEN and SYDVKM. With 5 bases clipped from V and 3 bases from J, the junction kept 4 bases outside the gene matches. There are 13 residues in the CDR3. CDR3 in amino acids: CASSPRDSYEQYF. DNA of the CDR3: TGTGCCAGCAGTCCCCGGGACAGCTACGAGCAGTACTTC.

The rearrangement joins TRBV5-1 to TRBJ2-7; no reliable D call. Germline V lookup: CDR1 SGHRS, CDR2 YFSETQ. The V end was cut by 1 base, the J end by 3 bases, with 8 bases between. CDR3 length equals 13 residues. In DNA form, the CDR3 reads TGCGCCAGCAGCTTGTCTTCAGGCTACGAGCAGTACTTC. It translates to CASSLSSGYEQYF.

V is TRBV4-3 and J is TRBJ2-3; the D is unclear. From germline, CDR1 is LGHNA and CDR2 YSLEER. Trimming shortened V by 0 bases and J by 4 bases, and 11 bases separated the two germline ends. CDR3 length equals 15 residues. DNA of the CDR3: TGCGCCAGCAGCCAAGATCTGGGCGATCCAGATACGCAGTATTTT. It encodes CASSQDLGDPDTQYF.

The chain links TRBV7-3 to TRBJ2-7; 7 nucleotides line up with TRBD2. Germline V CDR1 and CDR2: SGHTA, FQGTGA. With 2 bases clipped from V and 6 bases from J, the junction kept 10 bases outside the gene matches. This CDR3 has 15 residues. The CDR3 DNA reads TGTGCCAGCAGCTTAGGCCCGGGACTATCCGGCGAGCAGTACTTC. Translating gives CASSLGPGLSGEQYF.

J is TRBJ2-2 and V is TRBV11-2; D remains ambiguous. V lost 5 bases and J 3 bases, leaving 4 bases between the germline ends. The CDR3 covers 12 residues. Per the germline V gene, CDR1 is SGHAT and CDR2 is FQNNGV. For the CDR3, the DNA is TGTGCCAGCAGCGCGTACACCGGGGAGCTGTTTTTT. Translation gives CASSAYTGELFF.

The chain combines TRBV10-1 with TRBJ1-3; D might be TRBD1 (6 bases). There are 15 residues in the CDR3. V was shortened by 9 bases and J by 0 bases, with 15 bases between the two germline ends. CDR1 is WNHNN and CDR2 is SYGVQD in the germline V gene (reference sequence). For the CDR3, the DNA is TGCGCCAGTTCACAGGGCTCAAACTCTGGAAACACCATATATTTT. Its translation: CASSQGSNSGNTIYF.

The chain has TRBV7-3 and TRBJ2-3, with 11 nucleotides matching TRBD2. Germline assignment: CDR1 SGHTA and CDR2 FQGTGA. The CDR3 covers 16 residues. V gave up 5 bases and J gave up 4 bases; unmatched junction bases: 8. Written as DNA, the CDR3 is TGTGCCAGCAGCGCCTTAGCGGGGGGGCGCGCAGATACGCAGTATTTT. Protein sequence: CASSALAGGRADTQYF.

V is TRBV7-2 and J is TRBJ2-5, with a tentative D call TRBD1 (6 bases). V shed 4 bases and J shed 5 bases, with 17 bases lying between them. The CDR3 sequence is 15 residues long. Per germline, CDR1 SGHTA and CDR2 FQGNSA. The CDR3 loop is CASSSTGQLKETQYF. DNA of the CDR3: TGTGCCAGCAGCTCGACCGGACAGTTGAAGGAGACCCAGTACTTC. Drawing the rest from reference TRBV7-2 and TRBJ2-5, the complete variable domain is GAGVSQSPSNKVTEKGKDVELRCDPISGHTALYWYRQSLGQGLEFLIYFQGNSAPDKSGLPSDRFSAERTGGSVSTLTIQRTQQEDSAVYLCASSSTGQLKETQYFGPGTRLLVL.

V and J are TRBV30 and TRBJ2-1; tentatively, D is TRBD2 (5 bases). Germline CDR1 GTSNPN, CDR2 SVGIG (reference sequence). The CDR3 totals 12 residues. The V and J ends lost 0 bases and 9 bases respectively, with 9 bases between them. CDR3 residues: CAWSVLGPEQFF. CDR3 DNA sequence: TGTGCCTGGAGTGTACTAGGACCTGAGCAGTTCTTC.

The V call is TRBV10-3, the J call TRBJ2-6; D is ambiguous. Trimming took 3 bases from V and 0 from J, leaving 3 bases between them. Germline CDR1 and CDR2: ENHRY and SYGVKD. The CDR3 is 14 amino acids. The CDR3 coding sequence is TGTGCCATCAGTGACTCCTCTGGGGCCAACGTCCTGACTTTC. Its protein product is CAISDSSGANVLTF.

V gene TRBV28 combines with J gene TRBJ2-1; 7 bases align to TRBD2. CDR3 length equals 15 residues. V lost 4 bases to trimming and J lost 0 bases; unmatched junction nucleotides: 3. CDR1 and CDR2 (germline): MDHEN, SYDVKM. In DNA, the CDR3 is TGTGCCAGCAGTTATAGGACTAGCTCCTACAATGAGCAGTTCTTC. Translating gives CASSYRTSSYNEQFF.

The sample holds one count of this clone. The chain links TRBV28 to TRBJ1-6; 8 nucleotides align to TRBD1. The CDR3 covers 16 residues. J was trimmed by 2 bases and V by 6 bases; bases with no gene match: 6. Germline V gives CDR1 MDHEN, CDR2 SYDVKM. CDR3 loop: CASSRDRRAYNSPLHF. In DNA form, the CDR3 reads TGTGCCAGCAGCCGGGACAGGCGCGCCTATAATTCACCCCTCCACTTT.

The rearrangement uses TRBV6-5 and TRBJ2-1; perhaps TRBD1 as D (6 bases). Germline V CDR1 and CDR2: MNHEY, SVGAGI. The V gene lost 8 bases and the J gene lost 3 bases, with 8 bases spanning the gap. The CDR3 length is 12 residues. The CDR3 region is CASYRVYNEQFF. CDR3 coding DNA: TGTGCCAGCTACAGGGTCTACAATGAGCAGTTCTTC.

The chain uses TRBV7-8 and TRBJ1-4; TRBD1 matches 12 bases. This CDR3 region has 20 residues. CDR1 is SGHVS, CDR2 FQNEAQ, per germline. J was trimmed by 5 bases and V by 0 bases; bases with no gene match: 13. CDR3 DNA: TGTGCCAGCAGCTTAGCCCCTGCCGGGACAGGGGGCTATCAGAATGAAAAACTGTTTTTT. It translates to CASSLAPAGTGGYQNEKLFF.

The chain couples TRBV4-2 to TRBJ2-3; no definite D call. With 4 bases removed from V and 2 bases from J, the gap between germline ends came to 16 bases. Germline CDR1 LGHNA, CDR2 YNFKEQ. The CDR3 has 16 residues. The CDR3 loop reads CASSRSQGGSTDTQYF. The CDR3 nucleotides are TGTGCCAGCAGCCGCAGCCAAGGCGGATCCACAGATACGCAGTATTTT.

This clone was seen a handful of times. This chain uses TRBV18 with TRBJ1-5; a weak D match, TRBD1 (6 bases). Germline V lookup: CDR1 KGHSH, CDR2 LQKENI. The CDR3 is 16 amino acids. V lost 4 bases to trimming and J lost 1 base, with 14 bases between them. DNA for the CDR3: TGTGCCAGCTCACAAATACAGGGTTCGAGCAATCAGCCCCAGCATTTT. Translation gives CASSQIQGSSNQPQHF. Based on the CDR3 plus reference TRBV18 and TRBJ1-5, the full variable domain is NAGVMQNPRHLVRRRGQEARLRCSPMKGHSHVYWYRQLPEEGLKFMVYLQKENIIDESGMPKERFSAEFPKEGPSILRIQQVVRGDSAAYFCASSQIQGSSNQPQHFGDGTRLSIL.

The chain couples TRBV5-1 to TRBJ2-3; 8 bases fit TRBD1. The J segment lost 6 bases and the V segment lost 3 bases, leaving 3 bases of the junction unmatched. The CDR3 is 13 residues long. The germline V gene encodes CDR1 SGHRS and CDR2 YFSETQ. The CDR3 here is CASSSGQGDTQYF. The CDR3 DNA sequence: TGCGCCAGCAGCTCAGGACAGGGCGATACGCAGTATTTT.